The rows below give T cell receptor beta chains drawn from one sample of a study of beta chain features in type 1 diabetes. Libraries were prepared by immunoSEQ multiplex PCR; TCRdb keeps only in-frame clonotypes and omits some of them. The sample shows about 140,000 clones, about an eighth of them seen only once. Sequencing was done on a sample of central memory CD4+ T cells from blood. The receptors shown here come from a man younger than 35 with type 1 diabetes. Each CDR3 is given with its conserved first and last residue. D genes are given only for firm matches. Size values are once, few and many counts, or a class for expanded clones, and some rows have none.

>-|TRBV28|TRBJ2-7|TRBD1
CASAVGQELQQYF
TGTGCCAGCGCCGTGGGACAGGAGTTACAGCAGTACTTC
>few|TRBV25-1|TRBJ2-7|-
CASSEAGAFYEQYF
TGTGCCAGCAGTGAAGCGGGGGCGTTCTACGAGCAGTACTTC
>many|TRBV18|TRBJ2-5|-
CASSPPGETQYF
TGTGCCAGCTCACCACCGGGGGAGACCCAGTACTTC
>-|TRBV11-3|TRBJ2-5|-
CASSLDRLETQYF
TGTGCCAGCAGCTTAGATCGACTGGAGACCCAGTACTTC
>-|TRBV30|TRBJ1-1|-
CAWSVGGWGTEAFF
TGTGCCTGGTCCGTTGGGGGTTGGGGCACTGAAGCTTTCTTT
>few|TRBV7-9|TRBJ2-4|-
CASSLEASKNIQYF
TGTGCCAGCAGCTTAGAAGCCTCCAAAAACATTCAGTACTTC
>-|TRBV27|TRBJ2-7|-
CASRPSGHGSHEQYF
TGTGCCAGCAGGCCCTCGGGACATGGGTCCCACGAGCAGTACTTC
>many|TRBV4-1|TRBJ1-2|-
CASSHPGGAGGYTF
TGCGCCAGCAGCCACCCTGGGGGGGCTGGTGGCTACACCTTC
>-|TRBV30|TRBJ2-4|-
CACRHGRQLAKNIQYF
TGTGCCTGTCGTCACGGGCGGCAGTTAGCCAAAAACATTCAGTACTTC
>few|TRBV12-5|TRBJ1-6|-
CASGEDSEPLHF
TGTGCTAGTGGAGAGGACAGTGAACCCCTCCACTTT
>-|TRBV7-9|TRBJ2-7|-
CASSLAGPYEQYF
TGTGCCAGCAGCTTAGCGGGCCCCTACGAGCAGTACTTC
>many|TRBV6-5|TRBJ2-5|-
CASSYRDLQETQYF
TGTGCCAGCAGTTACCGGGACTTGCAAGAGACCCAGTACTTC
>-|TRBV5-1|TRBJ2-7|TRBD1
CASSPEAGTGTYEQYF
TGCGCCAGCAGCCCGGAAGCCGGGACAGGGACCTACGAGCAGTACTTC
>-|TRBV11-2|TRBJ2-3|TRBD2
CASALGASGGTSTDTQYF
TGTGCCAGCGCCTTAGGAGCTAGCGGGGGGACTAGCACAGATACGCAGTATTTT
>-|TRBV28|TRBJ1-2|-
CASSLGGYGYTF
TGTGCCAGCAGCTTAGGGGGGTATGGCTACACCTTC
>-|TRBV20-1|TRBJ1-2|-
CSASDNYGYTF
TGCAGTGCTTCGGACAACTATGGCTACACCTTC
>-|TRBV29-1|TRBJ1-2|TRBD1
CSVERDRAKGGYTF
TGCAGCGTTGAAAGGGACAGAGCCAAGGGTGGCTACACCTTC
>few|TRBV5-4|TRBJ2-7|TRBD2
CASSISGTLPEQYF
TGTGCCAGCAGCATTAGCGGGACCCTCCCCGAGCAGTACTTC
>few|TRBV10-1|TRBJ2-4|TRBD2
CASSLAGDRDIQYF
TGCGCCAGCAGCTTAGCGGGGGACCGGGACATTCAGTACTTC
>many|TRBV9|TRBJ2-5|-
CASSVDPGFQETQYF
TGTGCCAGCAGCGTAGATCCAGGGTTCCAAGAGACCCAGTACTTC
>many|TRBV7-2|TRBJ2-6|-
CASSPYGSSGANVLTF
TGTGCCAGCAGTCCCTACGGTTCCTCTGGGGCCAACGTCCTGACTTTC
>-|TRBV30|TRBJ1-3|-
CACSYVPGNTIYF
TGTGCCTGCAGCTACGTCCCTGGAAACACCATATATTTT
>-|TRBV5-4|TRBJ2-1|TRBD2
CASSWPAGEGSYNEQFF
TGTGCCAGCAGCTGGCCGGCGGGGGAGGGTTCCTACAATGAGCAGTTCTTC
>many|TRBV7-9|TRBJ2-3|TRBD1
CASSVAQGADTQYF
TGTGCCAGCAGCGTAGCACAGGGGGCAGATACGCAGTATTTT
>once|TRBV6-5|TRBJ2-7|TRBD2
CASSYGGGQSYEQYF
TGTGCCAGCAGTTACGGGGGAGGGCAATCCTACGAGCAGTACTTC
>few|TRBV28|TRBJ2-7|-
CASSSPQEVMNEQYF
TGTGCCAGCAGTTCCCCCCAGGAAGTAATGAACGAGCAGTACTTC
>few|TRBV13|TRBJ1-6|-
CASSLGGTLHF
TGTGCCAGCAGCTTAGGGGGCACCCTCCACTTT
>-|TRBV19|TRBJ1-1|-
CASSIIHPGTEAFF
TGTGCCAGTAGTATAATCCATCCGGGCACTGAAGCTTTCTTT
>few|TRBV10-3|TRBJ1-1|-
CAISPGQRSPEAFF
TGTGCCATCAGCCCAGGACAGCGCAGTCCTGAAGCTTTCTTT
>few|TRBV30|TRBJ2-7|-
CAWSGGGGSHEQYF
TGTGCCTGGAGCGGGGGCGGAGGCAGCCACGAGCAGTACTTC
>-|TRBV6-8|TRBJ2-1|-
CTYFVHEQFF
TGTACCTATTTCGTCCATGAGCAGTTCTTC
>few|TRBV4-1|TRBJ1-2|-
CASSPGRDSSSYTF
TGCGCCAGCAGCCCAGGGCGGGACTCCTCGAGCTACACCTTC
>-|TRBV11-2|TRBJ2-3|-
CASSLVQGSPDTQYF
TGTGCCAGCAGCTTAGTACAGGGTAGCCCAGATACGCAGTATTTT
>-|TRBV28|TRBJ2-1|-
CASSRRDLGRFGGEQFF
TGTGCCAGCAGTCGAAGGGACCTCGGGCGTTTCGGCGGTGAGCAGTTCTTC
>few|TRBV29-1|TRBJ1-2|TRBD1
CSVADRGNYGYTF
TGCAGCGTCGCCGACAGGGGCAACTATGGCTACACCTTC
>few|TRBV7-6|TRBJ2-7|-
CASSVEEGFSYEQYF
TGTGCCAGCAGCGTCGAGGAAGGATTTAGCTACGAGCAGTACTTC
>-|TRBV7-2|TRBJ2-1|-
CASRSLGSRYNEQFF
TGTGCCAGCAGATCTCTAGGGTCCCGTTACAATGAGCAGTTCTTC
>-|TRBV9|TRBJ2-7|TRBD1
CASSVGQANSYEQYF
TGTGCCAGCAGCGTCGGACAGGCTAACTCCTACGAGCAGTACTTC
>few|TRBV7-2|TRBJ2-7|TRBD2
CASSWTSGGSSYEQYF
TGTGCCAGCAGCTGGACTAGCGGGGGATCTTCCTACGAGCAGTACTTC
>-|TRBV19|TRBJ1-2|-
CASSNRIYGYTF
TGTGCCAGTAGTAACAGAATCTATGGCTACACCTTC
>few|TRBV5-4|TRBJ1-2|TRBD1
CASSYTTGNYGYTF
TGTGCCAGCAGCTACACGACAGGGAACTATGGCTACACCTTC
>-|TRBV29-1|TRBJ2-4|TRBD2
CSVVSGGRGKNIQYF
TGCAGCGTGGTTAGCGGGGGACGGGGCAAAAACATTCAGTACTTC